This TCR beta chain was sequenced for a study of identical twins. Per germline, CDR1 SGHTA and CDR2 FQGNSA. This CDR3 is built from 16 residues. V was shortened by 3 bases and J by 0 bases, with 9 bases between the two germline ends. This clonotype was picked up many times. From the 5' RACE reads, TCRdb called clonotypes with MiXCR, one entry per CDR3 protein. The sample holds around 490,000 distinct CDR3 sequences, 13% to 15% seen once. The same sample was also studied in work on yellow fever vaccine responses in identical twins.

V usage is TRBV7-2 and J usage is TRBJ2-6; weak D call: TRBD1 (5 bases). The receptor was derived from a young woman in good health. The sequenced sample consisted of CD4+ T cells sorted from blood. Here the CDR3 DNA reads TGTGCCAGCAGCTTGGCAACAGGCTCTGGGGCCAACGTCCTGACTTTC. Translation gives CASSLATGSGANVLTF.